Following are 15 T cell receptor beta chains from one sample sequenced in a study of identifying expanded T cells in peripheral blood. The assay was immunoSEQ multiplex PCR, and TCRdb's table has in-frame clones only and misses some. Here the sample spans some 90,000 clones, around 85% being singletons. The sequenced material came from blood. The receptors here all came from a person between 18 and 70 years old in good health.

This chain joins TRBV7-8 and TRBJ1-6; D remains unclear. The CDR3 sequence is 15 residues long. The germline CDR1 and CDR2 sequences are SGHVS and FQNEAQ. The germline V and J ends were trimmed by 5 bases and 7 bases, with 15 bases remaining between them. The CDR3, as DNA: TGTGCCAGCAGCCAATCCTGGGCAGCGAATTCACCCCTCCACTTT. Its translation: CASSQSWAANSPLHF.

The gene calls are TRBV6-5 and TRBJ1-2, with D unclear. This CDR3 is 16 amino acids long. The germline V and J ends were trimmed by 0 bases and 1 base, with 12 bases remaining between them. Germline loops: CDR1 MNHEY, CDR2 SVGAGI. CDR3 loop: CASSYSTAAVNYGYTF. As DNA, the CDR3 is TGTGCCAGCAGTTACTCAACCGCGGCAGTTAACTATGGCTACACCTTC.

The chain uses TRBV5-1 and TRBJ2-5, with 7 bases lining up with TRBD1. Germline V CDR1 and CDR2: SGHRS, YFSETQ. Unmatched junction bases numbered 4, after V lost 3 bases and J lost 2 bases. This CDR3 is 14 amino acids long. The CDR3 protein is CASSYRTGQETQYF. DNA for the CDR3: TGCGCCAGCAGCTACCGGACAGGTCAAGAGACCCAGTACTTC.

This sequence joins TRBV28 and TRBJ1-4, with 9 bases fitting TRBD1. The germline CDR1 and CDR2 sequences are MDHEN and SYDVKM. The CDR3 spans 15 residues. The junction had 8 bases not matched to a gene; V was cut back by 8 bases and J by 4 bases. DNA of the CDR3: TGTGCCAGCCGCCCTCCGGGACAGGGTAATGAAAAACTGTTTTTT. It translates to CASRPPGQGNEKLFF. Complete variable domain (other parts from reference TRBV28 and TRBJ1-4): DVKVTQSSRYLVKRTGEKVFLECVQDMDHENMFWYRQDPGLGLRLIYFSYDVKMKEKGDIPEGYSVSREKKERFSLILESASTNQTSMYLCASRPPGQGNEKLFFGSGTQLSVL.

V gene TRBV5-5 combines with J gene TRBJ2-3; the D is unclear. Germline V gives CDR1 SGHKS, CDR2 YYEKEE (reference sequence). This CDR3 has 14 residues. Trimming took 0 bases from V and 1 from J, leaving 6 bases between them. This chain's CDR3 is CASSLAGRTDTQYF. The DNA for the CDR3 is TGTGCCAGCAGCTTGGCCGGGCGCACAGATACGCAGTATTTT. The full variable domain, its missing parts supplied by reference TRBV5-5 and TRBJ2-3, is DAGVTQSPTHLIKTRGQQVTLRCSPISGHKSVSWYQQVLGQGPQFIFQYYEKEERGRGNFPDRFSARQFPNYSSELNVNALLLGDSALYLCASSLAGRTDTQYFGPGTRLTVL.

This rearrangement joins TRBV27 to TRBJ2-7; D might be TRBD2 (6 bases). Germline V gene lookup returns CDR1 MNHEY and CDR2 SMNVEV (reference sequence). The CDR3 runs 15 residues. Trimming took off 2 bases at V and 2 bases at J, with 13 bases between the two ends. CDR3 sequence (DNA): TGTGCCAGCAGTTTAGTGGCGGGGCCGACCTACGAGCAGTACTTC. It encodes CASSLVAGPTYEQYF.

The chain employs TRBV5-8 and TRBJ1-2; TRBD1 agrees at 10 bases. CDR1 and CDR2 from the germline V gene are SGHTS and YDEGEE. V was clipped by 4 bases and J by 5 bases; unmatched bases: 8. The CDR3 consists of 15 residues. This CDR3 reads CASSTRDRGLYGYTF. For the CDR3, the DNA is TGTGCCAGCAGCACTCGGGACAGGGGATTATATGGCTACACCTTC.

This chain uses TRBV11-2 with TRBJ1-1, with D hard to call. Germline assignment: CDR1 SGHAT and CDR2 FQNNGV. The CDR3 is made up of 13 amino acids. V dropped 5 bases and J dropped 8 bases, with 15 bases sitting between them. The CDR3, as DNA: TGTGCCAGCAGCCTACGACCCGGGAGAGAAGCTTTCTTT. Protein: CASSLRPGREAFF.

V gene TRBV5-6 combines with J gene TRBJ2-3, with TRBD1 as a possible D gene (5 bases). The CDR3 covers 13 residues. Trimming took 1 base from V and 6 from J, leaving 9 bases between them. Germline V lookup: CDR1 SGHDT, CDR2 YYEEEE. CDR3 nucleotides: TGTGCCAGCAGCTTGCCAGGGTCGGATACGCAGTATTTT. It encodes CASSLPGSDTQYF.

The chain combines TRBV6-1 with TRBJ2-7; D is ambiguous. The CDR3 consists of 14 residues. V lost 1 base to trimming and J lost 4 bases, with 11 bases between them. Germline V gene data show CDR1 as MNHNS and CDR2 as SASEGT. CDR3 in DNA: TGTGCCAGCAGTGAAGTGGCCGACGGTTACGAGCAGTACTTC. Its protein product is CASSEVADGYEQYF.

The chain carries TRBV5-6 and TRBJ1-2; possible D gene TRBD1, 5 bases. V dropped 4 bases and J dropped 3 bases, with 19 bases sitting between them. Germline V CDR1 and CDR2: SGHDT, YYEEEE. There are 16 residues in the CDR3. In DNA form, the CDR3 reads TGTGCCAGCAGCCCCCAAGGGGCAGGCGGACACTATGGCTACACCTTC. Its translation: CASSPQGAGGHYGYTF. Using reference TRBV5-6 and TRBJ1-2 for the parts outside the CDR3, the full variable domain is DAGVTQSPTHLIKTRGQQVTLRCSPKSGHDTVSWYQQALGQGPQFIFQYYEEEERQRGNFPDRFSGHQFPNYSSELNVNALLLGDSALYLCASSPQGAGGHYGYTFGSGTRLTVV.

This chain links TRBV9 with TRBJ2-1; D may correspond to TRBD1 or TRBD2 (5 bases each). The CDR3 has 15 amino acids. Germline CDR1 and CDR2: SGDLS and YYNGEE. The V gene lost 2 bases and the J gene lost 8 bases, with 17 bases spanning the gap. CDR3 sequence reads: CASSVSGAGIDEQFF. CDR3 DNA sequence: TGTGCCAGCAGCGTTTCCGGGGCAGGAATCGATGAGCAGTTCTTC.

The chain employs TRBV7-6 and TRBJ1-1; 7 bases agree with TRBD1. V dropped 6 bases and J dropped 8; count of bases not matched to a gene: 18. Germline V CDR1 and CDR2: SGHVS, FNYEAQ. The CDR3 spans 16 residues. Here the CDR3 DNA reads TGTGCCAGCAGTCTTCTCCCGGCGGGACAGACATACGAAGCTTTCTTT. This encodes CASSLLPAGQTYEAFF. The full variable domain, with the rest looked up from reference TRBV7-6 and TRBJ1-1, is GAGVSQSPRYKVTKRGQDVALRCDPISGHVSLYWYRQALGQGPEFLTYFNYEAQQDKSGLPNDRFSAERPEGSISTLTIQRTEQRDSAMYRCASSLLPAGQTYEAFFGQGTRLTVV.

As concerns this clone: A clone one base away is much larger, so this may be a read error. The chain is built from TRBV5-6 and TRBJ1-1; D might be TRBD1 (5 bases). V lost 2 bases and J lost 3, with 8 bases in between. This CDR3 contains 13 residues. Germline V gene lookup returns CDR1 SGHDT and CDR2 YYEEEE. CDR3: CASSFGGDTEAFF. DNA of the CDR3: TGTGCCAGCAGCTTCGGAGGGGACACTGAAGCTTTCTTT.

The rearrangement links TRBV11-2 to TRBJ2-3; 9 bases line up with TRBD2. The CDR3 loop spans 15 amino acids. Trimming cost V 4 bases and J 4 bases; bases outside gene matches: 6. The germline V gene encodes CDR1 SGHAT and CDR2 FQNNGV. The CDR3 bases are TGTGCCAGCAGCTCTGATGCGGGGGGGGCAGATACGCAGTATTTT. Its translation is CASSSDAGGADTQYF.